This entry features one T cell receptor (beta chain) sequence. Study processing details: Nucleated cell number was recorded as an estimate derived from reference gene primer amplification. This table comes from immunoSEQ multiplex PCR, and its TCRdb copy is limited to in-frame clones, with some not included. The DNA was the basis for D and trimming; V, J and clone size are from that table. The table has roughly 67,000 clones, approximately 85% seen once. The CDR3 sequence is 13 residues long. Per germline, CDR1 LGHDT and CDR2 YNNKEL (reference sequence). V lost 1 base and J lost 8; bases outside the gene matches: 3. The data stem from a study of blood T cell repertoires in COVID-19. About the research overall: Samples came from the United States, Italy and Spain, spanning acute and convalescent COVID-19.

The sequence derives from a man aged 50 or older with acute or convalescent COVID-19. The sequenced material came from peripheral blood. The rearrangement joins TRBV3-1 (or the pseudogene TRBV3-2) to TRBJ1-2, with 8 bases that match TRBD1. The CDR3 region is CASSQAGGAGYTF. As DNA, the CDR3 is TGTGCCAGCAGCCAAGCAGGGGGCGCGGGCTACACCTTC.